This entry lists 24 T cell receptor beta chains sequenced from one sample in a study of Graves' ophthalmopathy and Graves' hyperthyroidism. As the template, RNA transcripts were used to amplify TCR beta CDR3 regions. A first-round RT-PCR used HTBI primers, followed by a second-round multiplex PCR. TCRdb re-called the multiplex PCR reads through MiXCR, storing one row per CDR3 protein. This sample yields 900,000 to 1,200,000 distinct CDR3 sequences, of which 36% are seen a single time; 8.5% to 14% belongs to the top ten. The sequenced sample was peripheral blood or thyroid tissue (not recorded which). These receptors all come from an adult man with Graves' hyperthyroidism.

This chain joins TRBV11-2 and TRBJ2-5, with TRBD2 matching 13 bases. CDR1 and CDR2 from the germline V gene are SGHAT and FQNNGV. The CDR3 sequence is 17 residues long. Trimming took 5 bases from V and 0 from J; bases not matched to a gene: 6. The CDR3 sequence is CASSRTGTSGNQETQYF. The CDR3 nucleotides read TGTGCCAGCAGCCGGACCGGGACTAGCGGGAACCAAGAGACCCAGTACTTC.

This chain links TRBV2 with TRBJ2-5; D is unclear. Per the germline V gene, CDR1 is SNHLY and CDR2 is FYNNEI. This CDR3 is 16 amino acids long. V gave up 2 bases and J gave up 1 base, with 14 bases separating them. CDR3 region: CASSETPVGGQETQYF. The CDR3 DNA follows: TGTGCCAGCAGTGAAACCCCAGTTGGCGGCCAAGAGACCCAGTACTTC.

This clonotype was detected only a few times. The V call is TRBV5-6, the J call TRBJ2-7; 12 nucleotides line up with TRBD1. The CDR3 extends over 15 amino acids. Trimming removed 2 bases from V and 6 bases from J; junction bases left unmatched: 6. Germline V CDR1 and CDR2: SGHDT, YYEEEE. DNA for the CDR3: TGTGCCAGCAGCTTCCGGGACAGGGGGCCCCGCGAGCAGTACTTC. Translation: CASSFRDRGPREQYF.

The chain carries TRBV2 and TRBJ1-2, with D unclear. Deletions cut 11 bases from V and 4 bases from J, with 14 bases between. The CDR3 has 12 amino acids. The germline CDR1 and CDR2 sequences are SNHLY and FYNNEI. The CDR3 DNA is TGTGCCGCCTCTGGCAGGACCTATGGCTACACCTTC. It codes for CAASGRTYGYTF.

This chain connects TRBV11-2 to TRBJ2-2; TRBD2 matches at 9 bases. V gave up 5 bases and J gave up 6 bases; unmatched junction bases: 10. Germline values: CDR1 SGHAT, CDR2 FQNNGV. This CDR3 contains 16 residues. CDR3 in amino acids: CASSPTPTSGPGELFF. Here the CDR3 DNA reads TGTGCCAGCAGCCCAACCCCGACTAGCGGTCCCGGGGAGCTGTTTTTT.

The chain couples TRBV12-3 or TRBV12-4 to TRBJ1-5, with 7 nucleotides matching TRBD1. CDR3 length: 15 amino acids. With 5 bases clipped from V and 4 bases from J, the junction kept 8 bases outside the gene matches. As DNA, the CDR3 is TGTGCCAGCAGTGACACAGGGGAGTATAATCAGCCCCAGCATTTT. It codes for CASSDTGEYNQPQHF.

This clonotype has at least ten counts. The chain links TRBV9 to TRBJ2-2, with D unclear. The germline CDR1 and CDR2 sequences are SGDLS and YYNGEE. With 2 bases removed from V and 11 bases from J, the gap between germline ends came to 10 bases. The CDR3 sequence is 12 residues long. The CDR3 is CASSVPGPELFF. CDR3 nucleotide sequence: TGTGCCAGCAGCGTCCCGGGCCCAGAGCTGTTTTTT.

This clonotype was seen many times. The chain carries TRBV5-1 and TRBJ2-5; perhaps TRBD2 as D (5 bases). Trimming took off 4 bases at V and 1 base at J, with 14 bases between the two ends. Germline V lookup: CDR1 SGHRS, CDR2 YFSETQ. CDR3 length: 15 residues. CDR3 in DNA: TGCGCCAGCAGCCCCGGGGTGGGCTTCCAAGAGACCCAGTACTTC. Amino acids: CASSPGVGFQETQYF.

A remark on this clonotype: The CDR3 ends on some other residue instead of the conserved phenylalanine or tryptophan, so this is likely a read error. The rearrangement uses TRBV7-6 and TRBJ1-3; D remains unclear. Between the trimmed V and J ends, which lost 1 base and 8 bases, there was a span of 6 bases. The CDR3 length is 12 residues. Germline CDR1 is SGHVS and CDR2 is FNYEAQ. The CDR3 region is CASSLETDTIYS. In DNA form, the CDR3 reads TGTGCCAGCAGCTTAGAGACGGACACCATATATTCT.

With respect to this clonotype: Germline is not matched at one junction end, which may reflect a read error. CDR3 amino acids: CASRSGTGAAAF. CDR3 DNA sequence: TGTGCCAGCAGGTCTGGGACAGGGGCGGCGGCCTTC. V is TRBV7-2 and J is TRBJ1-2; 10 bases fit TRBD1. This CDR3 region has 12 residues. The germline V gene has CDR1 SGHTA and CDR2 FQGNSA.

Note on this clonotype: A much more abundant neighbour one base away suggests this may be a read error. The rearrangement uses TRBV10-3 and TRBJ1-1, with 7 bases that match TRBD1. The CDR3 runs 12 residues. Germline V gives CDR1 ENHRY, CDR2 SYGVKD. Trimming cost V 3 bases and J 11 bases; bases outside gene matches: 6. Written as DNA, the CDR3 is TGTGCCATCAGTGATCGACAGGGTCGGGCTTTCTTT. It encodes CAISDRQGRAFF.

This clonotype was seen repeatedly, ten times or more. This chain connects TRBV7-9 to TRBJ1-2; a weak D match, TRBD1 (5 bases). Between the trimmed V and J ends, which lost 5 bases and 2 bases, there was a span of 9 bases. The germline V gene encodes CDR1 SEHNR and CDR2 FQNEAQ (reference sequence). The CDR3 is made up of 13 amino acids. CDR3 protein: CASSQAGNYGYTF. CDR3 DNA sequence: TGTGCCAGCAGCCAAGCAGGGAACTATGGCTACACCTTC.

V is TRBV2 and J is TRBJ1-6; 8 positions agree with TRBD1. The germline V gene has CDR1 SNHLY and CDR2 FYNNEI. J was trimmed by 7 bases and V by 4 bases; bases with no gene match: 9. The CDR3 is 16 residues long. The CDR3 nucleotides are TGTGCCAGCAGTGCTAGCCCACAGGGGGTGAATTCACCCCTCCACTTT. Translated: CASSASPQGVNSPLHF. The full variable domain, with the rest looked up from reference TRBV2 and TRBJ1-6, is EPEVTQTPSHQVTQMGQEVILRCVPISNHLYFYWYRQILGQKVEFLVSFYNNEISEKSEIFDDQFSVERPDGSNFTLKIRSTKLEDSAMYFCASSASPQGVNSPLHFGNGTRLTVT.

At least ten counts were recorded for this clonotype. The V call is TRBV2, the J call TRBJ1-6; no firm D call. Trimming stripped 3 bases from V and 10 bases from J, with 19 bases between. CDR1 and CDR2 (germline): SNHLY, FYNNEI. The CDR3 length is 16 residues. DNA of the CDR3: TGTGCCAGCAGTGATAATCGGATAGGAGAGGGATCACCCCTCCACTTT. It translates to CASSDNRIGEGSPLHF.

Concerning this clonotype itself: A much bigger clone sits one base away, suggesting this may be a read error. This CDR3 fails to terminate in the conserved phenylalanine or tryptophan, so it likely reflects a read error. The DNA of the CDR3 is TGTGCCAGCAGTAACGACGGATTCAATCAGCCCCAGCATTCT. Protein: CASSNDGFNQPQHS. The chain uses TRBV2 and TRBJ1-5, with D unclear. The germline V gene has CDR1 SNHLY and CDR2 FYNNEI. Trimming left V 5 bases short and J 3 bases short, with 11 bases between. This CDR3 is built from 14 residues.

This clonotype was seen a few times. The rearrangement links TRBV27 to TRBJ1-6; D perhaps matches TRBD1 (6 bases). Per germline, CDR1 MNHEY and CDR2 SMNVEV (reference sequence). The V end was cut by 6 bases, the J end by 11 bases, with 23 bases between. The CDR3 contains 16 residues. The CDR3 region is CASSPPHRQGSPPLHF. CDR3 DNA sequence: TGTGCCAGCAGCCCTCCCCACCGCCAGGGGAGTCCACCCCTCCACTTT.

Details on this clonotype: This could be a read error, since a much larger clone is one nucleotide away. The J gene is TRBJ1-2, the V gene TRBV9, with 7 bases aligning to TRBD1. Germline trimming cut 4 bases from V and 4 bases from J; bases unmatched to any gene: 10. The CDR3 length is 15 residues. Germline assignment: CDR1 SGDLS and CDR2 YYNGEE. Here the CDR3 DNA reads TGTGCCAGCAGCCCATCCGGGACAGAGAGCTATGGCTACACCTTC. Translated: CASSPSGTESYGYTF.

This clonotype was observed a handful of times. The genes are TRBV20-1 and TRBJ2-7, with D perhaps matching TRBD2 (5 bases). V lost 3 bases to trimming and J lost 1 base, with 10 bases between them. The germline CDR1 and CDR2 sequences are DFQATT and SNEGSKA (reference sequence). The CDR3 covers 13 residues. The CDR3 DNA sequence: TGCAGTGCTAGTCTTCTAGCTTCCTACGAGCAGTACTTC. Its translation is CSASLLASYEQYF.

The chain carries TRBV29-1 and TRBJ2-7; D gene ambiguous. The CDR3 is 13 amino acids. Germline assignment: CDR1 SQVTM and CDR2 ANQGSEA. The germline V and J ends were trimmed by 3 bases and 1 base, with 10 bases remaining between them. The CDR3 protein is CSVEAPSSYEQYF. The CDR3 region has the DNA TGCAGCGTTGAGGCCCCTAGTTCCTACGAGCAGTACTTC.

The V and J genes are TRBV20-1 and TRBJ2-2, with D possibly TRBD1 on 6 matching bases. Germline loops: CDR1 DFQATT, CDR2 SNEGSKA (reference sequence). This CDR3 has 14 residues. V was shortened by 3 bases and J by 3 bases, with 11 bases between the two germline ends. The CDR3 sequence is CSARAGADTGELFF. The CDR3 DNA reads TGCAGTGCTAGGGCAGGGGCGGACACCGGGGAGCTGTTTTTT.

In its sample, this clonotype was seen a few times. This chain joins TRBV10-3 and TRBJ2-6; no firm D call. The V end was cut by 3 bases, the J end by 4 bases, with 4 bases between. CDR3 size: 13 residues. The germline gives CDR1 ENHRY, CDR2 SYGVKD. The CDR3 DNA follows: TGTGCCATCAGTGACAGGGGGGCCAACGTCCTGACTTTC. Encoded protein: CAISDRGANVLTF.

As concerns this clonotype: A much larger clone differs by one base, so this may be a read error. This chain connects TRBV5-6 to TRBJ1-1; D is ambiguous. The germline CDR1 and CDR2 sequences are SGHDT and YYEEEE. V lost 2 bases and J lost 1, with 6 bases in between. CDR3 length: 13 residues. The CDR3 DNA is TGTGCCAGCAGCTTTTGGGCGAACACTGAAGCTTTCTTT. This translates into CASSFWANTEAFF.

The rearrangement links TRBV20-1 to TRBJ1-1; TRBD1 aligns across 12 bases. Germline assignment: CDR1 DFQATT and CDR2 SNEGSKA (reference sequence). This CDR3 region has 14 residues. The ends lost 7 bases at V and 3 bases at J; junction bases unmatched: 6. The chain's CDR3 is CSEGTGGAYTEAFF. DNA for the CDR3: TGCAGTGAGGGGACAGGGGGCGCATACACTGAAGCTTTCTTT.

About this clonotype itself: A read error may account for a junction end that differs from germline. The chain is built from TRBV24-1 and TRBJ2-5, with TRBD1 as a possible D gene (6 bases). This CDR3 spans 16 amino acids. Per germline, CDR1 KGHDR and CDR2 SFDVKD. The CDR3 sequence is CATSDPHRVGRETQNF. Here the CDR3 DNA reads TGTGCCACCAGTGATCCCCACAGGGTCGGTCGAGAGACCCAGAACTTC.